Listed here are 8 T cell receptor beta chains from one sample, sequenced in a study of cytomegalovirus exposure and HLA in healthy donors. 60 Vbeta and 13 Jbeta primers were used in PCR. Assay: immunoSEQ multiplex PCR; the TCRdb copy retains only in-frame clones and omits some. The sample shows about 110,000 clones, 76% of them seen only once. Sample: PBMCs. Receptors originate from a man aged 25 to 40 in good health and CMV-seropositive.

This clone was found once. The chain joins TRBV27 to TRBJ2-5, with TRBD2 matching 8 bases. The germline V gene encodes CDR1 MNHEY and CDR2 SMNVEV (reference sequence). J lost 4 bases, V lost 8 bases, and 9 bases had no gene match. The CDR3 loop spans 14 amino acids. DNA for the CDR3: TGTGCCAGCGGGCCTCGGGGGGGCAGAGAGACCCAGTACTTC. Its protein product is CASGPRGGRETQYF.

The chain recombines TRBV15 with TRBJ1-5, with D maybe TRBD1 (5 bases). Germline assignment: CDR1 LNHNV and CDR2 YYDKDF (reference sequence). The length of the CDR3 is 13 residues. Trimming took 1 base from V and 9 from J, leaving 10 bases between them. The chain's CDR3 is CATSRAGLGPQHF. The CDR3 nucleotides read TGTGCCACCAGCAGAGCAGGGCTGGGGCCCCAGCATTTT.

The chain joins TRBV18 to TRBJ2-3; D gene uncertain. The germline V and J ends were trimmed by 3 bases and 0 bases, with 7 bases remaining between them. In germline, CDR1 is KGHSH, CDR2 LQKENI. This CDR3 is built from 14 residues. The CDR3 nucleotides are TGTGCCAGCTCACCCCCTACCAGCACAGATACGCAGTATTTT. Its protein product is CASSPPTSTDTQYF.

This CDR3 is CASRGLAGLTGNEQFF. DNA of the CDR3: TGTGCCAGTAGGGGACTAGCGGGGCTAACGGGGAATGAGCAGTTCTTC. This chain links TRBV19 with TRBJ2-1; 13 positions match TRBD2. Looked up from germline, CDR1 is LNHDA and CDR2 is SQIVND (reference sequence). V gave up 6 bases and J gave up 7 bases; unmatched junction bases: 9. The CDR3 has 16 amino acids.

V gene TRBV10-3 combines with J gene TRBJ1-2; 9 bases line up with TRBD1. Trimming removed 0 bases from V and 8 bases from J; junction bases left unmatched: 7. CDR1 is ENHRY and CDR2 is SYGVKD in the germline V gene. The CDR3 covers 15 residues. In DNA, the CDR3 is TGTGCCATCAGTGAGTCGACAGGGGGAAGTGGAGGCTACACCTTC. As protein: CAISESTGGSGGYTF.

V and J are TRBV13 and TRBJ2-7; 8 bases match TRBD2. Germline CDR1 PRHDT, CDR2 FYEKMQ (reference sequence). The J segment lost 3 bases and the V segment lost 0 bases, leaving 4 bases of the junction unmatched. The CDR3 totals 15 residues. For the CDR3, the DNA is TGTGCCAGCAGCTTAGGCGGCGCGGGGGGCTACGAGCAGTACTTC. It encodes CASSLGGAGGYEQYF.

This clone was seen more than once but under ten times. The CDR3 bases are TGTGCCAGCAGTGAGGCCCTAGCGGGGGGCGGAAAAGAGACCCAGTACTTC. It yields the protein CASSEALAGGGKETQYF. The chain uses TRBV2 and TRBJ2-5, with 11 positions matching TRBD2. Losses at the gene ends were 3 bases for V and 3 bases for J; bases not matched to a gene: 9. The germline CDR1 and CDR2 sequences are SNHLY and FYNNEI. This CDR3 contains 17 residues.

CDR3 DNA sequence: TGTGCCAGCAGCTATTTCTTGGGCTCTGAGCAGTACTTC. It translates to CASSYFLGSEQYF. V is TRBV13 and J is TRBJ2-7; D ambiguous. Germline V gene data show CDR1 as PRHDT and CDR2 as FYEKMQ (reference sequence). This CDR3 comprises 13 residues. V lost 4 bases and J lost 7, with 14 bases in between.